These 16 T cell receptor beta chains came from one sample sequenced in a study of PD-L1 blockade in urothelial cancer. As to time point: pretreatment peripheral blood. This table comes from immunoSEQ multiplex PCR, and its TCRdb copy is limited to in-frame clones, with some not included. The sample consists of around 70,000 clones, roughly 88% of them appearing once. This sample comprised PBMCs, obtained around atezolizumab (anti-PD-L1) treatment. All receptors derive from a man aged 70-80 years with urothelial cancer.

This chain joins TRBV7-9 and TRBJ1-5; D is ambiguous. Germline CDR1 is SEHNR and CDR2 is FQNEAQ (reference sequence). The CDR3 loop spans 13 amino acids. The V and J ends lost 1 base and 7 bases respectively, with 8 bases between them. CDR3 sequence (DNA): TGTGCCAGCAGCTTAGGAGGGCAACAGCCCCAGCATTTT. This codes for CASSLGGQQPQHF. Full variable domain (rest looked up from reference TRBV7-9 and TRBJ1-5): DTGVSQNPRHKITKRGQNVTFRCDPISEHNRLYWYRQTLGQGPEFLTYFQNEAQLEKSRLLSDRFSAERPKGSFSTLEIQRTEQGDSAMYLCASSLGGQQPQHFGDGTRLSIL.

The V gene is TRBV27, the J gene TRBJ2-1; D gene uncertain. From germline, CDR1 is MNHEY and CDR2 SMNVEV (reference sequence). V lost 3 bases, J lost 16 bases, and 31 bases lay in between. The CDR3 has 17 residues. The CDR3 protein is CASSFNPTEHFSRPVFF. The CDR3 coding sequence is TGTGCCAGCAGTTTTAACCCTACAGAGCACTTCAGCAGACCGGTATTCTTC.

V and J are TRBV27 and TRBJ2-3; D is ambiguous. V lost 5 bases and J lost 6, with 6 bases in between. Germline-derived CDR1 and CDR2 are MNHEY and SMNVEV (reference sequence). The length of the CDR3 is 11 residues. The DNA of the CDR3 is TGTGCCAGCAGTCTGGGCGATACGCAGTATTTT. Its translation: CASSLGDTQYF.

The CDR3 loop is CASSLPSGKRSYNEQFF. The CDR3 nucleotides read TGTGCCAGCAGCTTACCTAGCGGGAAAAGATCCTACAATGAGCAGTTCTTC. The gene calls are TRBV11-1 and TRBJ2-1, with TRBD2 matching 9 bases. Trimming took 2 bases from V and 1 from J; bases not matched to a gene: 6. CDR3 length equals 17 residues. CDR1 is SGHAT, CDR2 FQDESV, per germline (reference sequence).

The chain is built from TRBV5-6 and TRBJ1-2, with D uncertain. The CDR3 spans 15 residues. The germline V gene encodes CDR1 SGHDT and CDR2 YYEEEE. Trimming left V 4 bases short and J 8 bases short, with 21 bases between. The DNA of the CDR3 is TGTGCCAGCAGCGCCACACCGAATCCGCCGGGGGGCTACACCTTC. This gives the protein CASSATPNPPGGYTF.

To note about this clone: The same CDR3 can be traced to other DNA sequences in this sample. The chain uses TRBV18 and TRBJ1-5; D ambiguous. CDR3 length: 13 amino acids. Germline values: CDR1 KGHSH, CDR2 LQKENI. The V end lost 3 bases, the J end lost 4 bases, and 7 bases lay between the germline ends. This CDR3 reads CASSPAQNQPQHF. The CDR3 nucleotides read TGTGCCAGCTCACCGGCACAGAATCAGCCCCAGCATTTT.

The rearrangement uses TRBV6-5 and TRBJ1-5, with D possibly TRBD1 on 5 matching bases. The CDR3 is 14 residues long. The V end was cut by 6 bases, the J end by 5 bases, with 14 bases between. Germline loops: CDR1 MNHEY, CDR2 SVGAGI. CDR3 amino acids: CASRHRDFDQPQHF. The CDR3 DNA sequence: TGTGCCAGCAGGCACCGGGACTTTGATCAGCCCCAGCATTTT.

The chain employs TRBV19 and TRBJ1-1; perhaps TRBD1 as D (5 bases). V was trimmed by 7 bases and J by 4 bases, leaving 16 bases between them. The CDR3 covers 14 residues. The germline V gene encodes CDR1 LNHDA and CDR2 SQIVND (reference sequence). CDR3 amino acids: CASTEDWGGTEAFF. CDR3 coding DNA: TGTGCCAGTACCGAGGACTGGGGGGGCACTGAAGCTTTCTTT.

The rearrangement joins TRBV2 to TRBJ2-7; possibly TRBD1 for D (5 bases). The V gene lost 4 bases and the J gene lost 0 bases, with 13 bases spanning the gap. Germline CDR1 and CDR2: SNHLY and FYNNEI. CDR3 length: 15 residues. As DNA, the CDR3 is TGTGCCAGCAGTGGATCAGGACATAGCTCCTACGAGCAGTACTTC. This translates into CASSGSGHSSYEQYF.

This sequence joins TRBV5-1 and TRBJ2-1; possibly TRBD1 for D (5 bases). This CDR3 contains 15 residues. CDR1 and CDR2 from the germline V gene are SGHRS and YFSETQ. Trimming shortened V by 4 bases and J by 0 bases, and 11 bases separated the two germline ends. CDR3 nucleotides: TGCGCCAGCAGCCCGGACATCCCCTCCTACAATGAGCAGTTCTTC. Translated: CASSPDIPSYNEQFF. Using reference TRBV5-1 and TRBJ2-1 for the parts outside the CDR3, the full variable domain is KAGVTQTPRYLIKTRGQQVTLSCSPISGHRSVSWYQQTPGQGLQFLFEYFSETQRNKGNFPGRFSGRQFSNSRSEMNVSTLELGDSALYLCASSPDIPSYNEQFFGPGTRLTVL.

The chain is built from TRBV28 and TRBJ2-3; TRBD1 agrees at 9 bases. V shed 8 bases, J shed 4 bases, and the junction held 7 bases outside the gene matches. Germline CDR1 and CDR2: MDHEN and SYDVKM. This CDR3 is 14 amino acids long. CDR3 protein: CASRQGGIADTQYF. CDR3 sequence (DNA): TGTGCCAGCCGACAGGGGGGTATCGCAGATACGCAGTATTTT. The full variable domain, in which reference TRBV28 and TRBJ2-3 provide the parts outside the CDR3, is DVKVTQSSRYLVKRTGEKVFLECVQDMDHENMFWYRQDPGLGLRLIYFSYDVKMKEKGDIPEGYSVSREKKERFSLILESASTNQTSMYLCASRQGGIADTQYFGPGTRLTVL.

The chain has TRBV28 and TRBJ1-5; 7 bases match TRBD1. Germline V gene sequence: CDR1 MDHEN, CDR2 SYDVKM. V shed 6 bases, J shed 6 bases, and the junction held 5 bases outside the gene matches. This CDR3 spans 13 amino acids. Here the CDR3 DNA reads TGTGCCAGCAGAGACAGGGTTGGTCAGCCCCAGCATTTT. Its protein product is CASRDRVGQPQHF.

The chain joins TRBV6-1 to TRBJ2-4; 7 bases agree with TRBD1. CDR1 is MNHNS and CDR2 is SASEGT in the germline V gene. This CDR3 region has 14 residues. Germline trimming cut 6 bases from V and 4 bases from J; bases unmatched to any gene: 6. Here the CDR3 reads CASRIPGQKNIQYF. The CDR3 DNA is TGTGCCAGCAGGATCCCGGGACAGAAAAACATTCAGTACTTC.

The V gene is TRBV6-1, the J gene TRBJ2-2; 7 bases agree with TRBD1. CDR3 length equals 13 residues. The V gene end was trimmed by 8 bases and the J gene end by 5 bases; junction bases not matched to a gene: 5. Germline CDR1 is MNHNS and CDR2 is SASEGT. The CDR3: CASGTVRTGELFF. The CDR3 nucleotides are TGTGCCAGCGGGACAGTACGAACCGGGGAGCTGTTTTTT.

This clone was counted many times. DNA of the CDR3: TGTGCCAGCTCACCAGTCGGGGGGCGAGGTGAAGCTTTCTTT. Its translation: CASSPVGGRGEAFF. The gene calls are TRBV18 and TRBJ1-1, with a tentative D call TRBD1 (6 bases). V was pared by 2 bases and J by 7 bases, with 14 bases between. Germline-derived CDR1 and CDR2 are KGHSH and LQKENI. This CDR3 contains 14 residues.

The chain couples TRBV5-1 to TRBJ1-5; D is uncertain. Germline assignment: CDR1 SGHRS and CDR2 YFSETQ. Between the trimmed V and J ends, which lost 0 bases and 1 base, there was a span of 8 bases. The CDR3 covers 15 residues. The CDR3 sequence: CASSLGVGSNQPQHF. The CDR3 bases are TGCGCCAGCAGCTTGGGGGTGGGCAGCAATCAGCCCCAGCATTTT.